This entry features one T cell receptor beta chain sequence. The data stem from a study of blood T cell repertoires in COVID-19. The data were produced by immunoSEQ multiplex PCR, yet TCRdb's version contains in-frame clones alone and is incomplete. The data show 80,000 to 100,000 clones, roughly 80% seen once. V lost 5 bases and J lost 5; bases outside the gene matches: 3. This CDR3 is 13 amino acids long. Germline loops: CDR1 LNHDA, CDR2 SQIVND (reference sequence). The source material was peripheral blood. V usage is TRBV19 and J usage is TRBJ1-5, with TRBD1 matching 7 bases. This sequence was found in a man aged 60-69 years with acute or convalescent COVID-19. CDR3 protein: CASSETGYQPQHF. The DNA for the CDR3 is TGTGCCAGTAGTGAGACAGGGTATCAGCCCCAGCATTTT. The whole variable domain, remainder taken from reference TRBV19 and TRBJ1-5, is DGGITQSPKYLFRKEGQNVTLSCEQNLNHDAMYWYRQDPGQGLRLIYYSQIVNDFQKGDIAEGYSVSREKKESFPLTVTSAQKNPTAFYLCASSETGYQPQHFGDGTRLSIL.